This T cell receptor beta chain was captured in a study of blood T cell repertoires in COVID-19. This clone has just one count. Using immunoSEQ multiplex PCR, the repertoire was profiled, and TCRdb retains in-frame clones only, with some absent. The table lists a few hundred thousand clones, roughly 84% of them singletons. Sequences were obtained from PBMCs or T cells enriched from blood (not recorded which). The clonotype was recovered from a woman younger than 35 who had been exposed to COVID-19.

The CDR3 region has the DNA TGCGCCAGCAGGGCGGGAGGACGAGAGTATGAGCAGTTCTTC. Translated, it gives CASRAGGREYEQFF. This chain joins TRBV10-2 and TRBJ2-1; 8 bases fit TRBD2. Germline V gives CDR1 WSHSY, CDR2 SAAADI. The V gene end was trimmed by 6 bases and the J gene end by 8 bases; junction bases not matched to a gene: 9. This CDR3 region has 14 residues.